The next 27 T cell receptor beta chains were all read from a single sample in a study of T cells in Graves' hyperthyroidism and ophthalmopathy. RNA transcripts were the template for amplifying TCR beta CDR3 regions. Using the HTBI primer set, a first-round RT-PCR was run on the TCR CDR3. One entry per CDR3 protein, called by TCRdb with MiXCR from the multiplex PCR reads. The repertoire holds under 300,000 distinct CDR3 sequences, with about an eighth as singletons. Sequencing was carried out using blood. These receptors were taken from a woman in her thirties with Graves' hyperthyroidism that later progressed to Graves' ophthalmopathy.

This clonotype was seen a few times. This chain connects TRBV4-3 to TRBJ2-2; the D is unclear. This CDR3 spans 14 amino acids. Deletions cut 5 bases from V and 3 bases from J, with 10 bases between. The germline gives CDR1 LGHNA, CDR2 YSLEER. The CDR3 loop reads CASSANYYTGELFF. CDR3 DNA sequence: TGCGCCAGCAGCGCCAACTACTACACCGGGGAGCTGTTTTTT.

The chain recombines TRBV11-2 with TRBJ2-5, with 16 bases lining up with TRBD2. Germline assignment: CDR1 SGHAT and CDR2 FQNNGV. J gave up 5 bases and V 1 base, and 7 bases lay outside the gene matches. The CDR3 covers 18 residues. For the CDR3, the DNA is TGTGCCAGCAGCTTAGCGGGACTAGCGGGAGGGCCGGGTGAGACCCAGTACTTC. Residues: CASSLAGLAGGPGETQYF.

This clonotype has at least ten counts. The genes are TRBV7-8 and TRBJ2-1; perhaps TRBD2 as D (5 bases). Germline V gene data show CDR1 as SGHVS and CDR2 as FQNEAQ. V lost 5 bases to trimming and J lost 6 bases, with 11 bases between them. This CDR3 spans 13 amino acids. CDR3 sequence reads: CASSHYEGNEQFF. CDR3 coding DNA: TGTGCCAGCAGCCATTACGAGGGCAATGAGCAGTTCTTC.

This clonotype has ten or more counts. The rearrangement joins TRBV7-2 to TRBJ2-3, with 8 bases fitting TRBD2. Trimming took 5 bases from V and 3 from J; bases not matched to a gene: 10. This CDR3 spans 16 amino acids. The V gene's germline CDR1 is SGHTA and CDR2 FQGNSA. The CDR3 spells CASSPQSGSATDTQYF. Written as DNA, the CDR3 is TGTGCCAGCAGCCCCCAAAGCGGGAGTGCGACAGATACGCAGTATTTT.

This clonotype was seen repeatedly, ten times or more. The rearrangement uses TRBV7-9 and TRBJ1-2; D not resolved. Looked up from germline, CDR1 is SEHNR and CDR2 is FQNEAQ (reference sequence). The CDR3 length is 13 residues. The V gene lost 5 bases and the J gene lost 8 bases, with 15 bases spanning the gap. The CDR3 bases are TGTGCCAGCAGCCGCCCTGGCGGGGAAGGCTACACCTTC. This encodes CASSRPGGEGYTF.

This clonotype was seen repeatedly, ten times or more. The chain has TRBV2 and TRBJ2-3, with D perhaps being TRBD1 or TRBD2 (5 bases each). Trimming removed 5 bases at V and 4 bases at J, with 13 bases between. Germline V lookup: CDR1 SNHLY, CDR2 FYNNEI. This CDR3 comprises 14 residues. Written as DNA, the CDR3 is TGTGCCAGCAGTTCCGGGACCCCCGCAGATACGCAGTATTTT. Translation gives CASSSGTPADTQYF.

Many counts were recorded for this clonotype. The V call is TRBV6-2 or TRBV6-3, the J call TRBJ2-7, with 12 bases lining up with TRBD2. Germline CDR1 MNHEY, CDR2 SVGEGT. This CDR3 contains 16 residues. Trimming cost V 2 bases and J 2 bases; bases outside gene matches: 4. This CDR3 is CASSYVLAGGPYEQYF. The DNA for the CDR3 is TGTGCCAGCAGTTACGTCCTAGCGGGAGGGCCCTACGAGCAGTACTTC.

The V gene is TRBV9, the J gene TRBJ2-1, with 12 bases that match TRBD2. V lost 2 bases, J lost 9 bases, and 6 bases stayed unmatched. Germline assignment: CDR1 SGDLS and CDR2 YYNGEE. The length of the CDR3 is 15 residues. The CDR3 spells CASSVLAGGSREQFF. The CDR3 DNA sequence: TGTGCCAGCAGCGTCCTAGCGGGAGGGTCTCGTGAGCAGTTCTTC.

In this sample, this clonotype turned up a few times. A much larger clone differs by one base, so this may be a read error. This sequence joins TRBV20-1 and TRBJ2-5; 14 bases are a match to TRBD2. This CDR3 is 19 amino acids long. CDR1 and CDR2 (germline): DFQATT, SNEGSKA (reference sequence). CDR3 loop: CSARDLTGLAGAGLETQHF. In DNA form, the CDR3 reads TGCAGTGCTAGAGATCTAACGGGACTAGCGGGAGCGGGCTTGGAGACCCAGCACTTC.

This clonotype has a handful of counts. Without the conserved terminal phenylalanine or tryptophan, this CDR3 likely stems from a read error. The chain joins TRBV4-2 to TRBJ2-7; 10 positions match TRBD1. The CDR3 has 13 residues. Germline V gene data show CDR1 as LGHNA and CDR2 as YNFKEQ. The J segment lost 4 bases and the V segment lost 5 bases, leaving 2 bases of the junction unmatched. The CDR3 nucleotides read TGTGCCAGCAGCGGGACAGGGGAATACGAGCAGTACCTC. Protein: CASSGTGEYEQYL.

CDR3 sequence (DNA): TGCGCCAGCAGCCCCCAACCCGGACTAGCGGGAGGGCCGGGGTACTTTTACGAGCAGTACTTC. Its translation: CASSPQPGLAGGPGYFYEQYF. The genes are TRBV5-1 and TRBJ2-7; 15 bases align to TRBD2. After removal of 4 bases from V and 4 bases from J, the junction contained 21 bases not matched to a gene. This CDR3 contains 21 residues. Germline loops: CDR1 SGHRS, CDR2 YFSETQ.

This chain uses TRBV9 with TRBJ2-3, with D possibly being TRBD1 or TRBD2 (6 bases each). The V and J ends lost 0 bases and 4 bases respectively, with 9 bases between them. Germline lookup yields CDR1 SGDLS and CDR2 YYNGEE. This CDR3 has 14 amino acids. CDR3 residues: CASSVAGEADTQYF. The CDR3 nucleotides are TGTGCCAGCAGCGTAGCAGGGGAGGCAGATACGCAGTATTTT.

This clonotype was observed a few times. The chain employs TRBV10-3 and TRBJ2-2, with 9 bases lining up with TRBD1. The CDR3 contains 14 residues. The V segment lost 6 bases and the J segment 6 bases; nucleotides outside the gene matches: 5. Germline-derived CDR1 and CDR2 are ENHRY and SYGVKD. The CDR3 region has the DNA TGTGCCATCAGGGGACAGGGTATCGCCGGGGAGCTGTTTTTT. Translation gives CAIRGQGIAGELFF.

This clonotype was counted at least ten times. This chain links TRBV5-4 with TRBJ2-3; D call uncertain. Germline assignment: CDR1 SGHNT and CDR2 YYREEE (reference sequence). The CDR3 length is 14 residues. The V end was cut by 5 bases, the J end by 4 bases, with 14 bases between. The CDR3 here is CASRPLVTADTQYF. The CDR3 nucleotides read TGTGCCAGCAGACCTCTAGTAACGGCAGATACGCAGTATTTT.

This clonotype showed up many times. V gene TRBV20-1 combines with J gene TRBJ1-4, with a possible D match to TRBD1 (6 bases). Between the trimmed V and J ends, which lost 0 bases and 5 bases, there was a span of 10 bases. Germline assignment: CDR1 DFQATT and CDR2 SNEGSKA (reference sequence). This CDR3 has 14 amino acids. The CDR3 sequence is CSARDGRGNEKLFF. CDR3 coding DNA: TGCAGTGCTAGAGATGGGAGGGGGAATGAAAAACTGTTTTTT.

This clonotype was detected a few times. This sequence joins TRBV6-5 and TRBJ1-6; D not resolved. The length of the CDR3 is 15 residues. Trimming removed 0 bases at V and 14 bases at J, with 17 bases between. The V gene's germline CDR1 is MNHEY and CDR2 SVGAGI. DNA for the CDR3: TGTGCCAGCAGTTACTCCGGTCCGCAGCGTCAGACCCTCCACTTT. Translating gives CASSYSGPQRQTLHF.

This clonotype was counted many times. This chain uses TRBV6-2 or TRBV6-3 with TRBJ2-7; TRBD1 matches 7 bases. This CDR3 has 14 residues. V lost 6 bases to trimming and J lost 3 bases; unmatched junction nucleotides: 8. Looked up from germline, CDR1 is MNHEY and CDR2 is SVGEGT. As DNA, the CDR3 is TGTGCCAGCAGATCACAGGGGTACTTCTACGAGCAGTACTTC. It codes for CASRSQGYFYEQYF.

This CDR3 is CSARAPGTGEQETQYF. CDR3 sequence (DNA): TGCAGTGCTAGAGCCCCCGGGACAGGGGAGCAAGAGACCCAGTACTTC. The J gene is TRBJ2-5, the V gene TRBV20-1; TRBD1 agrees at 10 bases. Trimming at V came to 1 base and at J to 2 bases, leaving 7 bases not matched to a gene. Germline values: CDR1 DFQATT, CDR2 SNEGSKA (reference sequence). The length of the CDR3 is 16 residues.

At least ten counts were recorded for this clonotype. The gene calls are TRBV5-6 and TRBJ2-5, with D unclear. Germline V gives CDR1 SGHDT, CDR2 YYEEEE. V dropped 3 bases and J dropped 5 bases, with 8 bases sitting between them. The CDR3 runs to 12 residues. In nucleotides, the CDR3 is TGTGCCAGCAGCTCGGTTGGGGAGACCCAGTACTTC. Translated, it gives CASSSVGETQYF.

This clonotype has just a few counts. This chain connects TRBV12-3 or TRBV12-4 to TRBJ2-1; TRBD2 agrees at 11 bases. This CDR3 spans 17 amino acids. V shed 4 bases, J shed 2 bases, and the junction held 7 bases outside the gene matches. In nucleotides, the CDR3 is TGTGCCAGCAGTTCCCTCATAGCGGGAGGGGCCTACAATGAGCAGTTCTTC. It yields the protein CASSSLIAGGAYNEQFF.

The rearrangement joins TRBV28 to TRBJ1-5; 8 bases match TRBD1. The CDR3 spans 14 residues. The junction had 5 bases not matched to a gene; V was cut back by 4 bases and J by 6 bases. Germline CDR1 reads MDHEN; CDR2 reads SYDVKM. This CDR3 reads CASSYYRGSQPQHF. The DNA for the CDR3 is TGTGCCAGCAGTTATTACAGGGGGAGTCAGCCCCAGCATTTT. Full variable domain (remainder filled in from reference TRBV28 and TRBJ1-5): DVKVTQSSRYLVKRTGEKVFLECVQDMDHENMFWYRQDPGLGLRLIYFSYDVKMKEKGDIPEGYSVSREKKERFSLILESASTNQTSMYLCASSYYRGSQPQHFGDGTRLSIL.

The table lists this clonotype with many counts. The chain is built from TRBV2 and TRBJ2-3; TRBD1 or TRBD2 may be the D gene (5 bases each). This CDR3 is 12 amino acids long. Deletions cut 6 bases from V and 4 bases from J, with 8 bases between. The germline V gene has CDR1 SNHLY and CDR2 FYNNEI. The CDR3 reads CASRGTPDTQYF. The CDR3, as DNA: TGTGCCAGCAGGGGGACGCCAGATACGCAGTATTTT.

This clonotype was counted many times. The rearrangement joins TRBV28 to TRBJ1-1; TRBD1 agrees at 8 bases. This CDR3 is built from 14 residues. The V segment lost 2 bases and the J segment 11 bases; nucleotides outside the gene matches: 10. Germline CDR1 reads MDHEN; CDR2 reads SYDVKM. CDR3 protein: CASSLKRTGREAFF. CDR3 sequence (DNA): TGTGCCAGCAGTTTAAAAAGGACAGGGAGGGAGGCTTTCTTT.

This clonotype was picked up many times. V is TRBV11-2 and J is TRBJ2-7; no clear D gene. The CDR3 totals 13 residues. Trimming took off 1 base at V and 2 bases at J, with 6 bases between the two ends. Looked up from germline, CDR1 is SGHAT and CDR2 is FQNNGV. The CDR3 DNA is TGTGCCAGCAGCTTAGGTATCGCCTACGAGCAGTACTTC. Amino acids: CASSLGIAYEQYF.

This clonotype was seen at least ten times. This chain joins TRBV5-6 and TRBJ2-2; TRBD2 matches 7 bases. The germline V gene has CDR1 SGHDT and CDR2 YYEEEE. The V and J ends lost 4 bases and 0 bases, in that order; junction bases with no gene match: 6. CDR3 length equals 16 residues. The DNA of the CDR3 is TGTGCCAGCAGCCCTCTGCTAGCGGCGAACACCGGGGAGCTGTTTTTT. Translated: CASSPLLAANTGELFF.

This clonotype occurred a few times. The V and J genes are TRBV14 and TRBJ2-7; no clear D. The V gene lost 1 base and the J gene lost 6 bases, with 10 bases spanning the gap. This CDR3 is built from 13 residues. Germline V gene data show CDR1 as SGHDN and CDR2 as FVKESK. DNA of the CDR3: TGTGCCAGCAGCCAAGGCACAGTAACCGAGCAGTACTTC. It specifies CASSQGTVTEQYF.

This clonotype has ten or more counts. V is TRBV28 and J is TRBJ2-7; perhaps TRBD2 as D (6 bases). This CDR3 is 16 amino acids long. Germline-derived CDR1 and CDR2 are MDHEN and SYDVKM. V was pared by 6 bases and J by 6 bases, with 24 bases between. DNA of the CDR3: TGTGCCAGCAGCCGTATATCCTTCAGGGAGGAGGGCGAGCAGTACTTC. Translation: CASSRISFREEGEQYF.